The 25 T cell receptor beta chains in this list originate from one sample, sequenced in a study of molecular identifiers for immune sequencing clone quantification. Each CDR3 protein is one row after TCRdb ran MiXCR on the PCR reads. The sample comprises about 67,000 distinct CDR3 sequences, under 20% of which are singletons, and about 1.5% rests with the top ten. The source material was naive CD8+ T cells from blood, with Jurkat cell RNA spiked in. Specified subset: FACS-sorted CD8+CD4-CCR7+CD45RA+ naive T cells. The receptors were sampled from a human donor in good health. Some libraries in this study had Jurkat cell RNA spiked in.

J is TRBJ2-1 and V is TRBV5-1; no clear D. The CDR3 runs 15 residues. The V gene's germline CDR1 is SGHRS and CDR2 YFSETQ. CDR3 nucleotide sequence: TGCGGCAGTAGCTTGGAACTCTTCCCATACAATGAGCAGTTCTTC. It specifies CGSSLELFPYNEQFF.

This clonotype was detected a few times. The V gene is TRBV6-5, the J gene TRBJ2-7, with 7 bases that match TRBD1. V lost 5 bases and J lost 7; bases outside the gene matches: 8. Germline V gene lookup returns CDR1 MNHEY and CDR2 SVGAGI. The CDR3 is made up of 13 amino acids. The CDR3 coding sequence is TGTGCCAGCAGTACAGGACAGGCGCGGGAGCAGTACTTC. Translated: CASSTGQAREQYF.

The chain couples TRBV13 to TRBJ2-1; TRBD2 aligns across 10 bases. Germline V gene data show CDR1 as PRHDT and CDR2 as FYEKMQ (reference sequence). The CDR3 has 16 amino acids. Trimming at V came to 2 bases and at J to 7 bases, leaving 8 bases not matched to a gene. Here the CDR3 DNA reads TGTGCCAGCAGCTTAACCCCAGCGGGAGGGGAAAATGAGCAGTTCTTC. Its translation is CASSLTPAGGENEQFF.

This clonotype was seen repeatedly, ten times or more. CDR3: CASSLIGGARYYEQYF. Here the CDR3 DNA reads TGTGCCAGCAGCTTAATTGGGGGGGCCCGGTACTACGAGCAGTACTTC. The rearrangement links TRBV11-2 to TRBJ2-7, with a possible D match to TRBD2 (7 bases). V dropped 2 bases and J dropped 3 bases, with 17 bases sitting between them. Germline CDR1 is SGHAT and CDR2 is FQNNGV. This CDR3 comprises 16 residues.

This clonotype was observed a handful of times. It is likely a read error, because the conserved phenylalanine at the end of the CDR3 is missing. V gene TRBV27 combines with J gene TRBJ1-6; TRBD1 matches at 7 bases. Germline trimming cut 5 bases from V and 5 bases from J; bases unmatched to any gene: 15. From germline, CDR1 is MNHEY and CDR2 SMNVEV (reference sequence). The CDR3 is 18 amino acids. The CDR3 sequence: CASSTGAPRALNNSPLHS. For the CDR3, the DNA is TGTGCCAGCAGTACAGGGGCCCCACGGGCCCTGAATAATTCACCCCTCCACTCT.

This clonotype was found many times. This chain connects TRBV7-9 to TRBJ2-5; D could derive from TRBD1 or TRBD2 (5 bases each). The CDR3 consists of 14 residues. The V end was cut by 5 bases, the J end by 5 bases, with 15 bases between. CDR1 and CDR2 (germline): SEHNR, FQNEAQ (reference sequence). For the CDR3, the DNA is TGTGCCAGCAGCCCTCTGGGGGTATTTGAGACCCAGTACTTC. Protein product: CASSPLGVFETQYF.

In this sample, this clonotype turned up a few times. A much bigger clone sits one base away, suggesting this may be a read error. The genes are TRBV29-1 and TRBJ1-2; no reliable D call. Trimming shortened V by 4 bases and J by 1 base, and 7 bases separated the two germline ends. The CDR3 spans 12 residues. Germline CDR1 SQVTM, CDR2 ANQGSEA. The CDR3 protein is CSVGTNNYGYTF. CDR3 coding DNA: TGCAGCGTTGGAACCAATAACTATGGCTACACCTTC.

In the case of this clonotype: This could be a read error, since a much larger clone is one nucleotide away. The V gene is TRBV7-2, the J gene TRBJ1-6, with D unclear. The CDR3 sequence is 12 residues long. V shed 8 bases and J shed 6 bases, with 8 bases lying between them. CDR1 and CDR2 (germline): SGHTA, FQGNSA. CDR3 nucleotide sequence: TGTGCCAGCGGCCGGTTTAATTCACCCCTCCACTTT. Its protein is CASGRFNSPLHF.

The table lists this clonotype with many counts. This chain connects TRBV20-1 to TRBJ2-1, with D hard to call. Trimming took off 4 bases at V and 1 base at J, with 17 bases between the two ends. CDR3 length equals 16 residues. CDR1 and CDR2 from the germline V gene are DFQATT and SNEGSKA (reference sequence). CDR3 DNA: TGCAGTGCTATCCGTATCGACGGAAATTCCTACAATGAGCAGTTCTTC. Encoded protein: CSAIRIDGNSYNEQFF.

The chain combines TRBV27 with TRBJ2-1; D unresolved. V lost 4 bases and J lost 0, with 10 bases in between. Germline CDR1 MNHEY, CDR2 SMNVEV (reference sequence). The CDR3 totals 15 residues. In nucleotides, the CDR3 is TGTGCCAGCAGTTCACCCACCAGCTCCTACAATGAGCAGTTCTTC. This gives the protein CASSSPTSSYNEQFF.

This clonotype was counted ten times or more. J is TRBJ1-5 and V is TRBV6-1, with D maybe TRBD1 (6 bases). V was cut by 1 base and J by 0 bases, with 7 bases left in between. The CDR3 loop spans 15 amino acids. Per the germline V gene, CDR1 is MNHNS and CDR2 is SASEGT. The CDR3 reads CASSEGTVSNQPQHF. In DNA form, the CDR3 reads TGTGCCAGCAGTGAAGGGACAGTTAGCAATCAGCCCCAGCATTTT.

The chain is built from TRBV19 and TRBJ1-4; unclear D gene. Germline assignment: CDR1 LNHDA and CDR2 SQIVND (reference sequence). The CDR3 consists of 16 residues. V was cut by 3 bases and J by 3 bases, with 14 bases left in between. The CDR3 protein is CASSIGWSSPNEKLFF. For the CDR3, the DNA is TGTGCCAGTAGTATCGGGTGGAGTTCTCCTAATGAAAAACTGTTTTTT.

This clonotype was seen at least ten times. The V call is TRBV20-1, the J call TRBJ2-1; no clear D gene. With 0 bases removed from V and 4 bases from J, the gap between germline ends came to 10 bases. The CDR3 runs to 14 residues. The germline V gene encodes CDR1 DFQATT and CDR2 SNEGSKA (reference sequence). CDR3 region: CSARDWLSYNEQFF. The CDR3 DNA reads as TGCAGTGCTAGAGATTGGCTGTCGTACAATGAGCAGTTCTTC.

The chain combines TRBV9 with TRBJ2-7; D is possibly TRBD1 (6 bases). Trimming removed 0 bases from V and 3 bases from J, with 13 bases in between. The CDR3 is 15 amino acids. Germline V lookup: CDR1 SGDLS, CDR2 YYNGEE. The CDR3 loop is CASSVDGTQGYEQYF. CDR3 in DNA: TGTGCCAGCAGCGTAGACGGGACACAAGGCTACGAGCAGTACTTC.

This clonotype turned up a few times. CDR3 residues: CSARGVAGVPDTGELFF. As DNA, the CDR3 is TGCAGTGCTAGAGGCGTAGCGGGAGTCCCTGACACCGGGGAGCTGTTTTTT. The rearrangement links TRBV20-1 to TRBJ2-2; TRBD2 matches at 9 bases. Germline V gives CDR1 DFQATT, CDR2 SNEGSKA (reference sequence). Trimming cost V 1 base and J 3 bases; bases outside gene matches: 9. The CDR3 is made up of 17 amino acids.

This clonotype appeared a few times. A much larger clone lies a single base off, so this may be a read error. The rearrangement joins TRBV7-9 to TRBJ2-2, with 10 positions matching TRBD2. Germline V lookup: CDR1 SEHNR, CDR2 FQNEAQ (reference sequence). The length of the CDR3 is 16 residues. CDR3 in DNA: TGTGCCGGCAGCCTGCCTAGCGGGAGTAGCCCCGGGGAGCTGTTTTTT. Residues: CAGSLPSGSSPGELFF.

This clonotype was detected only a few times. The V call is TRBV5-1, the J call TRBJ2-5, with a tentative D call TRBD1 (5 bases). V was pared by 0 bases and J by 4 bases, with 16 bases between. The CDR3 runs to 16 residues. Germline CDR1 reads SGHRS; CDR2 reads YFSETQ. In DNA, the CDR3 is TGCGCCAGCAGCTTGGGATGGACACTTATGGGAGAGACCCAGTACTTC. The encoded protein is CASSLGWTLMGETQYF.

At least ten counts were recorded for this clonotype. The V and J genes are TRBV15 and TRBJ2-4, with TRBD2 matching 7 bases. V lost 5 bases to trimming and J lost 8 bases; unmatched junction nucleotides: 15. CDR1 is LNHNV and CDR2 is YYDKDF in the germline V gene (reference sequence). This CDR3 contains 16 residues. CDR3 DNA sequence: TGTGCCACCAGCGCCCAAAGTGAAGCGGGGTCGGACATTCAGTACTTC. This sequence encodes CATSAQSEAGSDIQYF.

Comments on this clonotype: A single base separates this from a much larger clone, so it may be a read error. This chain links TRBV24-1 with TRBJ2-1; D is ambiguous. The V gene's germline CDR1 is KGHDR and CDR2 SFDVKD. This CDR3 contains 13 residues. The CDR3 protein is CATSDRSYDEQFF. CDR3 DNA sequence: TGTGCCACCAGTGACCGTTCCTACGATGAGCAGTTCTTC.

This clonotype has more than one count but fewer than ten. Possible read error: a much larger clone is one base away. The conserved phenylalanine or tryptophan normally closing the CDR3 is absent here, so this likely arose from a read error. The V and J genes are TRBV24-1 and TRBJ2-3; D might be TRBD2 (5 bases). Trimming pared 3 bases from V and 4 bases from J, leaving 13 bases between. The CDR3 covers 15 residues. Germline values: CDR1 KGHDR, CDR2 SFDVKD. Here the CDR3 reads CATSDRWTSADTQYS. CDR3 DNA: TGTGCCACCAGTGATCGTTGGACTTCCGCAGATACGCAGTATTCT.

Many counts were recorded for this clonotype. V is TRBV27 and J is TRBJ1-1; D might be TRBD1 (5 bases). The CDR3 covers 14 residues. V was shortened by 2 bases and J by 4 bases, with 11 bases between the two germline ends. CDR1 MNHEY and CDR2 SMNVEV come from the germline V gene (reference sequence). DNA of the CDR3: TGTGCCAGCAGTTTAGTGGGGGGAGGCACTGAAGCTTTCTTT. Translation gives CASSLVGGGTEAFF.

As to this clonotype: It may be a read error: a sequence one base away is much more abundant. The rearrangement joins TRBV29-1 to TRBJ1-3, with D possibly TRBD1 on 5 matching bases. Germline CDR1 and CDR2: SQVTM and ANQGSEA. Trimming removed 4 bases from V and 0 bases from J, with 10 bases in between. The CDR3 is 14 amino acids. CDR3 region: CSVVVDNSGNTIYF. CDR3 nucleotide sequence: TGCAGCGTTGTGGTGGACAACTCTGGAAACACCATATATTTT.

This clonotype was detected only a few times. Given a much more abundant clone one base away, this may be a read error. The V call is TRBV4-1, the J call TRBJ2-2; D is unclear. The CDR3 contains 15 residues. V lost 3 bases, J lost 5 bases, and 13 bases lay in between. Germline CDR1 and CDR2: MGHRA and YSYEKL. Here the CDR3 DNA reads TGCGCCAGCAGCCAGCAGGTGGGCCAGACCGGGGAGCTGTTTTTT. It codes for CASSQQVGQTGELFF.

There are a few counts of this clonotype. This chain joins TRBV6-5 and TRBJ1-1; unclear D gene. V lost 2 bases and J 4 bases, leaving 11 bases between the germline ends. Germline values: CDR1 MNHEY, CDR2 SVGAGI. CDR3 length: 14 amino acids. DNA for the CDR3: TGTGCCAGCAGTTACAACCTGCGAGGCACTGAAGCTTTCTTT. Protein: CASSYNLRGTEAFF.

In regard to this clonotype: With a much larger clone just one base away, this may be a read error. V usage is TRBV27 and J usage is TRBJ2-3, with D unclear. Germline CDR1 is MNHEY and CDR2 is SMNVEV (reference sequence). This CDR3 is 13 amino acids long. The CDR3 sequence: CAGSLVLRDTQYF. The CDR3 nucleotides read TGTGCCGGCAGTTTAGTTCTCCGGGATACGCAGTATTTT.